This T cell receptor beta chain is drawn from a study of technical replicates of blood from a handful of donors. Germline lookup yields CDR1 SGHVS and CDR2 FQNEAQ. Trimming took 2 bases from V and 3 from J, leaving 11 bases between them. This CDR3 spans 14 amino acids. The method was immunoSEQ multiplex PCR; TCRdb's version includes in-frame clones alone and lacks a portion of them. The sample consists of roughly 93,000 clones, roughly 96% of them appearing once. The gene calls are TRBV7-8 and TRBJ2-7; D is possibly TRBD1 (6 bases). Sequencing was performed on T cells isolated from PBMCs. The sequence was obtained from a human donor in good health. As DNA, the CDR3 is TGTGCCAGCAGCTTATTGGCAGGGGACTACGAGCAGTACTTC. This gives the protein CASSLLAGDYEQYF.